Included here is one T cell receptor beta chain sequence, with context. The CDR3 length is 16 residues. V lost 0 bases and J 4 bases, leaving 13 bases between the germline ends. Germline CDR1 is MNHEY and CDR2 is SVGAGI. All donors participated as healthy donors of bone marrow. This sample is drawn from a study of cytomegalovirus exposure and HLA in healthy donors. PCR was performed using 60 Vbeta and 13 Jbeta primers. In the study's own analysis: The count from a later analysis was tens of millions of unique TCR beta chains, some 9.9 million of them shared. Using immunoSEQ multiplex PCR, the repertoire was profiled, and TCRdb retains in-frame clones only, with some absent. Clonal size and the V and J genes are those of that table, whereas D and trimming came from the DNA. The repertoire holds 100,000 to 150,000 clones, approximately 61% seen once, with about 1.5% in the top ten.

The sequencing input was PBMCs. The chain combines TRBV6-5 with TRBJ1-3; D may be TRBD1 (6 bases). This TCR was sampled from a man aged 25-45 years in good health and CMV-seropositive. The CDR3 spells CASSYSFYGTGNTIYF. CDR3 nucleotides: TGTGCCAGCAGTTACTCGTTCTACGGGACAGGAAACACCATATATTTT.